This T cell receptor beta chain was identified during a study of T-cell memory formation after mild COVID-19. Study-level information: Largely donor-specific TCR clusters were found. The study's findings and limits: Contracting CD4+ clones were located mainly in CM and EM, and CD8+ clones in EMRA. Certain responding clones were present in pre-infection memory, suggesting participation of cross-reactive memory.

This CDR3 has 15 amino acids. CDR1 MRHNA and CDR2 SNTAGT come from the germline V gene. Trimming took off 0 bases at V and 5 bases at J, with 12 bases between the two ends. Constant-segment primers were used for 5'RACE, and the resulting TCR alpha and TCR beta cDNA libraries carried sample barcodes and UMIs. TCRdb reanalysed the 5' RACE reads using MiXCR and keeps one entry per CDR3 protein. In the table there are 350,000 to 500,000 distinct CDR3 sequences, roughly 17% of which are singletons. This clonotype was seen a handful of times. As yet, its antigen is unknown. Material for sequencing was PBMCs or a T cell subset sorted from them (not recorded which). The receptor's source is a man aged 18 to 30 who had mild COVID-19 (a few samples of this study predate the infection). Cell type and time point are not known. The chain carries TRBV6-4 and TRBJ2-3; D perhaps matches TRBD2 (7 bases). CDR3 sequence (DNA): TGTGCCAGCAGTGACTCGGGGGGGCCTGGAGATACGCAGTATTTT. It encodes CASSDSGGPGDTQYF.